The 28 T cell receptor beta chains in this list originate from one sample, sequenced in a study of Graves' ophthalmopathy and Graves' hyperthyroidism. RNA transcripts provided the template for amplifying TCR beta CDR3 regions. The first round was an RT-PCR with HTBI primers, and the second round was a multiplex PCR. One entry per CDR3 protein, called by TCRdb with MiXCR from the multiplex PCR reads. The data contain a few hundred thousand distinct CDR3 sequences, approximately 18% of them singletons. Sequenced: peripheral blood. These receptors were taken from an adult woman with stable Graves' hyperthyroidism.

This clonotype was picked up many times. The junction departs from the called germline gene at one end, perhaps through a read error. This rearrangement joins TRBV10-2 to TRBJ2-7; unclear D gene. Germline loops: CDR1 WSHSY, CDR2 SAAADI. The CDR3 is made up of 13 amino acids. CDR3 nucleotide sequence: TGTGCCAGCAGTATCCGCCCGGGCTACGAGCAGTACTTC. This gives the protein CASSIRPGYEQYF.

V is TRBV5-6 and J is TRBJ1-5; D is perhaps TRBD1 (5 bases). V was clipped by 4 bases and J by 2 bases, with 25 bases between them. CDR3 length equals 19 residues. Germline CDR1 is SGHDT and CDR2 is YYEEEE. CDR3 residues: CASSLLKGSSFRGNQPQHF. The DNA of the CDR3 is TGTGCCAGCAGCCTCCTTAAGGGCAGTTCCTTCAGGGGCAATCAGCCCCAGCATTTT.

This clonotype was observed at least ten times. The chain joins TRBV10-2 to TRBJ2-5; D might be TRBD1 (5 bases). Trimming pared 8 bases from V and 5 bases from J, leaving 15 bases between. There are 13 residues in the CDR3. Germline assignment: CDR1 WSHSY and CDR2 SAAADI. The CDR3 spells CASAAVRGETQYF. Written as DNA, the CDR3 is TGCGCCAGCGCAGCCGTAAGGGGTGAGACCCAGTACTTC.

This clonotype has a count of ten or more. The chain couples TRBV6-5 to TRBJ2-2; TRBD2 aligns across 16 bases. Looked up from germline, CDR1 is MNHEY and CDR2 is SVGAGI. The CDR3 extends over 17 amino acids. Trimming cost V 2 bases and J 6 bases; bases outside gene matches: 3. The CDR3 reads CASSYPGLAGGPGELFF. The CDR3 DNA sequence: TGTGCCAGCAGTTACCCGGGACTAGCGGGAGGGCCCGGGGAGCTGTTTTTT.

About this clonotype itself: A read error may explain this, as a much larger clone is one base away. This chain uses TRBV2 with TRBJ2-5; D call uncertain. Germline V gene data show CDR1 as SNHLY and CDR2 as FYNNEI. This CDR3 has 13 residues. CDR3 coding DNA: TGTGCCAGCAATACTATCCACCAAGGGACCCAGTACTTC. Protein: CASNTIHQGTQYF.

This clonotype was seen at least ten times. CDR3 loop: CATSRDRDRAYEQYF. CDR3 coding DNA: TGTGCCACCAGCAGAGACCGGGACAGGGCCTACGAGCAGTACTTC. The genes are TRBV15 and TRBJ2-7; TRBD1 matches at 9 bases. With 0 bases clipped from V and 2 bases from J, the junction kept 2 bases outside the gene matches. Per the germline V gene, CDR1 is LNHNV and CDR2 is YYDKDF (reference sequence). The CDR3 has 15 amino acids.

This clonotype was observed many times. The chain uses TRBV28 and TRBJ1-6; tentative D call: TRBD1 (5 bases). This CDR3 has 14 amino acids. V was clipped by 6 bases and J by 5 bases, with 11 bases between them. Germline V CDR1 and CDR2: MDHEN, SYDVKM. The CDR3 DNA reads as TGTGCCAGCAGATCAGGGCACAATAATTCACCCCTCCACTTT. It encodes CASRSGHNNSPLHF. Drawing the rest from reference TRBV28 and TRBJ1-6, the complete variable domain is DVKVTQSSRYLVKRTGEKVFLECVQDMDHENMFWYRQDPGLGLRLIYFSYDVKMKEKGDIPEGYSVSREKKERFSLILESASTNQTSMYLCASRSGHNNSPLHFGNGTRLTVT.

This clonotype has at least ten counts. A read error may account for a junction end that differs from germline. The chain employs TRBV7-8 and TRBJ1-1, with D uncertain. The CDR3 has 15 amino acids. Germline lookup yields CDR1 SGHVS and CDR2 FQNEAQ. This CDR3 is CASSVARRVNTEAFF. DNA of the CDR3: TGTGCCAGCAGCGTAGCACGTCGGGTGAACACTGAAGCTTTCTTT.

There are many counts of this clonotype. The chain's CDR3 is CASSEGLAGVSEQYF. The CDR3 DNA reads TGTGCCAGCAGTGAGGGTCTAGCGGGAGTGAGCGAGCAGTACTTC. This chain links TRBV2 with TRBJ2-7, with 10 positions matching TRBD2. The CDR3 extends over 15 amino acids. J was trimmed by 6 bases and V by 3 bases; bases with no gene match: 8. Germline values: CDR1 SNHLY, CDR2 FYNNEI.

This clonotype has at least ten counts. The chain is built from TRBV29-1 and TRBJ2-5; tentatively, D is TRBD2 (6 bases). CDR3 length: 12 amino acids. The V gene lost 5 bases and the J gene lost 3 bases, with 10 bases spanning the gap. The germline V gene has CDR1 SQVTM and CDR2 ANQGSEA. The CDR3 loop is CSVSPSEETQYF. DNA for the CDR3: TGCAGCGTTAGTCCTAGCGAAGAGACCCAGTACTTC.

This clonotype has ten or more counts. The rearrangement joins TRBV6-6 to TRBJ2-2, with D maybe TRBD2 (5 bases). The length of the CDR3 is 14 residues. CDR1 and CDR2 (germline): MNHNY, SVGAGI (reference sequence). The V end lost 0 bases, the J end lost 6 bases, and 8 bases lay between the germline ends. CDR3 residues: CASSYSTGSGELFF. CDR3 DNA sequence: TGTGCCAGCAGTTACTCGACGGGATCCGGGGAGCTGTTTTTT.

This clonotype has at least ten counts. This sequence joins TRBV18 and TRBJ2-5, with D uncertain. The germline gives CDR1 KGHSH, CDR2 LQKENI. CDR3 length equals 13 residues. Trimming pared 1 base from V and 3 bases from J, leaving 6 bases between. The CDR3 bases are TGTGCCAGCTCACCACTTGAGAAAGAGACCCAGTACTTC. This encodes CASSPLEKETQYF. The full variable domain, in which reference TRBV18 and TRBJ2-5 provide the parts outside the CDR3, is NAGVMQNPRHLVRRRGQEARLRCSPMKGHSHVYWYRQLPEEGLKFMVYLQKENIIDESGMPKERFSAEFPKEGPSILRIQQVVRGDSAAYFCASSPLEKETQYFGPGTRLLVL.

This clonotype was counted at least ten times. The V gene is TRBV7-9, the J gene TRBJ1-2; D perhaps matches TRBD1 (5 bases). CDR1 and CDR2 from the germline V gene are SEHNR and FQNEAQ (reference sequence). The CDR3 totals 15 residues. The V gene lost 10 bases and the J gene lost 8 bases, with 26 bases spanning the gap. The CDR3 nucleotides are TGTGCCACGGAGAAGGGACGGCTCAATCCGAAAGGCTACACCTTC. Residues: CATEKGRLNPKGYTF.

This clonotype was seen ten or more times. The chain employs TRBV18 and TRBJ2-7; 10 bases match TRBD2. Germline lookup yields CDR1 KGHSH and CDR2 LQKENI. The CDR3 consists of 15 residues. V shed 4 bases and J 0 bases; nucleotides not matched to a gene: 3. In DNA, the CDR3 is TGTGCCAGCTCACTCCAGCGGGAGGGCTCCTACGAGCAGTACTTC. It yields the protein CASSLQREGSYEQYF.

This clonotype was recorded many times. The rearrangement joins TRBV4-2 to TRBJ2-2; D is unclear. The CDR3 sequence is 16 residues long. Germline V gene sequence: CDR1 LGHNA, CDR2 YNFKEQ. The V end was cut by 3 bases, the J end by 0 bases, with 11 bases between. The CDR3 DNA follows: TGTGCCAGCAGCCACCAGGTCAACACGAACACCGGGGAGCTGTTTTTT. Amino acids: CASSHQVNTNTGELFF.

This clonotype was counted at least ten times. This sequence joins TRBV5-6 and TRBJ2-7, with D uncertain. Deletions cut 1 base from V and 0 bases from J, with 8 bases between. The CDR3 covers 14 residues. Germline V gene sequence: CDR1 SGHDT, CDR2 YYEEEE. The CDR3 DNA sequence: TGTGCCAGCAGCTTGTATGACGGCTCCTACGAGCAGTACTTC. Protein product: CASSLYDGSYEQYF.

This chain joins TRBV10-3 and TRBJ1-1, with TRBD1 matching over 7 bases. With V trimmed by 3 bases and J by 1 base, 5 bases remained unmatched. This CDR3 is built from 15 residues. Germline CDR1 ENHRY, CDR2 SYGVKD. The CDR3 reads CAISDPTGTNTEAFF. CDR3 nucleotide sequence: TGTGCCATCAGTGACCCGACAGGGACGAACACTGAAGCTTTCTTT.

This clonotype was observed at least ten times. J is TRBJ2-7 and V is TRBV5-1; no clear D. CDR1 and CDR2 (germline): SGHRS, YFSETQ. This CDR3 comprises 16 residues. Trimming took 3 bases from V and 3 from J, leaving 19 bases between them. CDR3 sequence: CASSYDAPVDGYEQYF. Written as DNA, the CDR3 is TGCGCCAGCAGCTACGATGCGCCGGTTGATGGCTACGAGCAGTACTTC.

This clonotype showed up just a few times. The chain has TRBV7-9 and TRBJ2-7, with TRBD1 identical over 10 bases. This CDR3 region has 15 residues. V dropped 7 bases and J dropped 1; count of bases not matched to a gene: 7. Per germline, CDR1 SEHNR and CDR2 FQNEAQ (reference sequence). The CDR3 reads CASTSPGQGSYEQYF. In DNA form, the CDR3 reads TGTGCCAGCACTTCCCCGGGACAGGGGTCCTACGAGCAGTACTTC.

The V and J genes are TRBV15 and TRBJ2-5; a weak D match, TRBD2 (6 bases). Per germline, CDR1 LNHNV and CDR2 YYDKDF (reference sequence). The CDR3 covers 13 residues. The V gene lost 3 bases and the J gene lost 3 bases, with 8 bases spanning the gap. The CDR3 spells CATSRGGEETQYF. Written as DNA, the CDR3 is TGTGCCACCAGCAGGGGGGGAGAAGAGACCCAGTACTTC. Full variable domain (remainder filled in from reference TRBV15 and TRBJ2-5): DAMVIQNPRYQVTQFGKPVTLSCSQTLNHNVMYWYQQKSSQAPKLLFHYYDKDFNNEADTPDNFQSRRPNTSFCFLDIRSPGLGDTAMYLCATSRGGEETQYFGPGTRLLVL.

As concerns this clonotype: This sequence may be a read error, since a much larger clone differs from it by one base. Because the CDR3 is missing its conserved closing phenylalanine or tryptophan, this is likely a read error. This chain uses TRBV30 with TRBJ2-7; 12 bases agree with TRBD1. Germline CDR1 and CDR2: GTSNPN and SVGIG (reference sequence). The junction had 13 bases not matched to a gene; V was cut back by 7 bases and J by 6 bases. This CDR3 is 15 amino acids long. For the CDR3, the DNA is TGTGCCTTACGTCCCCGGGACAGGGGGCAAAGCGAGCAGTACCTC. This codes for CALRPRDRGQSEQYL.

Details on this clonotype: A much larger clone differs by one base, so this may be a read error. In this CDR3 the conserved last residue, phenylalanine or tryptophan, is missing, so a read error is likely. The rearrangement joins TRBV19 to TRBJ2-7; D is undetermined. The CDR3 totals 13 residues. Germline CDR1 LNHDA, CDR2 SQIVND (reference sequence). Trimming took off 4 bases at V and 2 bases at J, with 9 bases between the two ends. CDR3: CASSTTGPYEQYY. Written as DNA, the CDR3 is TGTGCCAGTAGTACCACCGGGCCCTACGAGCAGTACTAC.

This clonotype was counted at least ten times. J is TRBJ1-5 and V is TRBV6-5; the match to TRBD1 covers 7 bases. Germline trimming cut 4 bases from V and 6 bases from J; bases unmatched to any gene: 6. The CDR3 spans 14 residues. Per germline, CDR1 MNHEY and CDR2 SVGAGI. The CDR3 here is CASSFAGGGQPQHF. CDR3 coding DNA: TGTGCCAGCAGTTTCGCAGGGGGGGGTCAGCCCCAGCATTTT.

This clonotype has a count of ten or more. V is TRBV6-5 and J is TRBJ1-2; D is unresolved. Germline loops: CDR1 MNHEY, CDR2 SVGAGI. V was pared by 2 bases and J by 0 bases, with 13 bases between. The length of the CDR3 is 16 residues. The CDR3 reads CASSYIGSGSNYGYTF. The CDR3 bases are TGTGCCAGCAGTTACATAGGGTCGGGTTCTAACTATGGCTACACCTTC.

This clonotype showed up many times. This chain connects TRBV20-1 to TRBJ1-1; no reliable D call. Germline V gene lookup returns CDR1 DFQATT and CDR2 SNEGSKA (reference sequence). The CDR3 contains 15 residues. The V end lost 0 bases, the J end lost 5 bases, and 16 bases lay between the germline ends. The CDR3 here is CSARDTAMRHTEAFF. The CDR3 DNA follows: TGCAGTGCTAGAGATACGGCGATGAGACATACTGAAGCTTTCTTT.

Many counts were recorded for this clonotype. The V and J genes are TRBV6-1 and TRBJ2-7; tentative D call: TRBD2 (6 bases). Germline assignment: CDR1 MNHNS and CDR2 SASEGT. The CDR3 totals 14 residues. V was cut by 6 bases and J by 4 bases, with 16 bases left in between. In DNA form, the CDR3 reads TGTGCCAGCAGGGCCGTGGAGGGGAGGTACGAGCAGTACTTC. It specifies CASRAVEGRYEQYF.

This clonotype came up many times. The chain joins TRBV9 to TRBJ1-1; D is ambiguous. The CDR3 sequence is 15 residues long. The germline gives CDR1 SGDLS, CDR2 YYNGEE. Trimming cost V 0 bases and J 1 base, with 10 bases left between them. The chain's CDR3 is CASSVEWQANTEAFF. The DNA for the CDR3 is TGTGCCAGCAGCGTAGAGTGGCAGGCGAACACTGAAGCTTTCTTT.

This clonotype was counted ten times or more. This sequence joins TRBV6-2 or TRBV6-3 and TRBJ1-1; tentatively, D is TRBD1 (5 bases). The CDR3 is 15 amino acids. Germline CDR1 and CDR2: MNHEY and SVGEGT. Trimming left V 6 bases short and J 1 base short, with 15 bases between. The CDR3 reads CASSYAPGGNTEAFF. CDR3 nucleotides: TGTGCCAGCAGCTACGCGCCGGGGGGGAACACTGAAGCTTTCTTT.